The entry that follows covers one TCR beta chain sequence. This entry is derived from a study of T cell changes during pregnancy in multiple sclerosis. The V end lost 0 bases, the J end lost 0 bases, and 14 bases lay between the germline ends. The CDR3 consists of 18 residues. Germline V lookup: CDR1 SGHNT, CDR2 YENEEA. The assay was immunoSEQ multiplex PCR, and TCRdb's table has in-frame clones only and misses some. The sample yields approximately 83,000 clones, approximately 94% seen once. The receptor was derived from a female donor with multiple sclerosis, enrolled in a pregnancy study. Sequences were derived from peripheral blood, sampled in the third trimester of pregnancy. This chain uses TRBV11-3 with TRBJ2-2, with D perhaps TRBD2 (5 bases). CDR3 bases: TGTGCCAGCAGCTTAGAAGGAATGGGGAGAGCGAACACCGGGGAGCTGTTTTTT. It is translated as CASSLEGMGRANTGELFF.